These 23 T cell receptor beta chains were sequenced from one sample in a study of T cell changes during pregnancy in multiple sclerosis. Measured with immunoSEQ multiplex PCR; TCRdb has only the in-frame clones, and not every one. This sample has about 22,000 clones, with about 90% found just once. Source: CD8+ T cells from peripheral blood mononuclear cells, taken after pregnancy. These receptors were collected from a female donor with multiple sclerosis, enrolled in a pregnancy study.

The rearrangement joins TRBV19 to TRBJ2-1; maybe TRBD1 (6 bases). The germline V gene encodes CDR1 LNHDA and CDR2 SQIVND (reference sequence). The CDR3 is 15 amino acids. The V end lost 6 bases, the J end lost 0 bases, and 12 bases lay between the germline ends. The CDR3 loop reads CASSPMTGSYNEQFF. The CDR3 bases are TGTGCCAGTAGCCCTATGACAGGCTCCTACAATGAGCAGTTCTTC. The variable domain in full, with the rest retrieved from reference TRBV19 and TRBJ2-1, is DGGITQSPKYLFRKEGQNVTLSCEQNLNHDAMYWYRQDPGQGLRLIYYSQIVNDFQKGDIAEGYSVSREKKESFPLTVTSAQKNPTAFYLCASSPMTGSYNEQFFGPGTRLTVL.

This chain connects TRBV9 to TRBJ2-7; 7 bases align to TRBD2. V dropped 0 bases and J dropped 2; count of bases not matched to a gene: 5. Germline values: CDR1 SGDLS, CDR2 YYNGEE. The CDR3 is made up of 15 amino acids. This chain's CDR3 is CASSVGGSGTYEQYF. The CDR3 DNA is TGTGCCAGCAGCGTAGGCGGGAGTGGGACCTACGAGCAGTACTTC.

The rearrangement uses TRBV5-1 and TRBJ2-7; TRBD2 agrees at 8 bases. Germline values: CDR1 SGHRS, CDR2 YFSETQ. The V and J ends lost 2 bases and 1 base, in that order; junction bases with no gene match: 5. This CDR3 has 15 residues. CDR3 sequence reads: CASSFGTSISYEQYF. The CDR3 nucleotides are TGCGCCAGCAGCTTCGGGACTAGTATTTCCTACGAGCAGTACTTC.

V and J are TRBV19 and TRBJ1-6; 8 nucleotides agree with TRBD1. CDR1 and CDR2 (germline): LNHDA, SQIVND (reference sequence). The CDR3 spans 15 residues. The V segment lost 4 bases and the J segment 8 bases; nucleotides outside the gene matches: 7. CDR3: CASSKGQGGHSPLHF. As DNA, the CDR3 is TGTGCCAGTAGTAAAGGACAGGGTGGGCATTCACCCCTCCACTTT. The full variable domain, its missing parts supplied by reference TRBV19 and TRBJ1-6, is DGGITQSPKYLFRKEGQNVTLSCEQNLNHDAMYWYRQDPGQGLRLIYYSQIVNDFQKGDIAEGYSVSREKKESFPLTVTSAQKNPTAFYLCASSKGQGGHSPLHFGNGTRLTVT.

The rearrangement uses TRBV5-1 and TRBJ2-5, with a possible D match to TRBD2 (5 bases). The germline CDR1 and CDR2 sequences are SGHRS and YFSETQ. V was pared by 0 bases and J by 0 bases, with 21 bases between. CDR3 size: 19 residues. The CDR3 loop reads CASSLAVVMGTRDQETQYF. The CDR3 region has the DNA TGCGCCAGCAGCTTGGCCGTAGTGATGGGTACGAGGGACCAAGAGACCCAGTACTTC.

V gene TRBV28 combines with J gene TRBJ1-5, with D possibly matching TRBD1 (6 bases). The ends were cut back, 2 bases at V and 4 bases at J, with 18 bases in the middle. Germline loops: CDR1 MDHEN, CDR2 SYDVKM. The CDR3 has 17 amino acids. The CDR3 bases are TGTGCCAGCAGTTTAGAATTTTTTGACAGGCCTAATCAGCCCCAGCATTTT. Translating gives CASSLEFFDRPNQPQHF.

The chain is built from TRBV5-8 and TRBJ1-1; D not resolved. This CDR3 has 13 residues. Trimming cost V 5 bases and J 1 base, with 9 bases left between them. Germline V gene sequence: CDR1 SGHTS, CDR2 YDEGEE. The CDR3 DNA follows: TGTGCCAGCAGTTTCGAGGGGAACACTGAAGCTTTCTTT. Translation gives CASSFEGNTEAFF.

The rearrangement uses TRBV4-3 and TRBJ1-3, with no clear D. V was cut by 0 bases and J by 0 bases, with 9 bases left in between. The CDR3 consists of 16 residues. Germline V lookup: CDR1 LGHNA, CDR2 YSLEER. CDR3 bases: TGCGCCAGCAGCCAAGATAGACAACTCTCTGGAAACACCATATATTTT. This encodes CASSQDRQLSGNTIYF.

The CDR3 coding sequence is TGTGCCAGCAGCCCAACCGGGACAGAAGTTAACACTGAAGCTTTCTTT. Residues: CASSPTGTEVNTEAFF. V is TRBV9 and J is TRBJ1-1; 7 bases match TRBD1. Germline CDR1 reads SGDLS; CDR2 reads YYNGEE. The CDR3 consists of 16 residues. The V gene end was trimmed by 4 bases and the J gene end by 2 bases; junction bases not matched to a gene: 11.

This clone appeared a single time. The rearrangement uses TRBV12-5 and TRBJ2-3; 12 positions match TRBD2. Looked up from germline, CDR1 is LGHNT and CDR2 is FRNRAP. V lost 3 bases to trimming and J lost 1 base; unmatched junction nucleotides: 8. This CDR3 region has 18 residues. This CDR3 is CASGFELAGGPGTDTQYF. For the CDR3, the DNA is TGTGCTAGTGGTTTCGAGCTAGCGGGAGGGCCCGGCACAGATACGCAGTATTTT.

The count of this clone is one. The chain recombines TRBV7-2 with TRBJ2-7, with a possible D match to TRBD2 (6 bases). This CDR3 has 15 amino acids. V shed 5 bases and J shed 2 bases, with 16 bases lying between them. CDR1 is SGHTA, CDR2 FQGNSA, per germline. The CDR3 reads CASSQRERATYEQYF. DNA of the CDR3: TGTGCCAGCAGCCAGAGAGAGCGGGCCACCTACGAGCAGTACTTC.

V usage is TRBV5-1 and J usage is TRBJ1-1; 7 bases are shared with TRBD1. The CDR3 is 17 residues long. The V gene's germline CDR1 is SGHRS and CDR2 YFSETQ. Losses at the gene ends were 0 bases for V and 5 bases for J; bases not matched to a gene: 13. CDR3 in amino acids: CASSLDLQGTQKTEAFF. As DNA, the CDR3 is TGCGCCAGCAGCTTGGACTTACAGGGGACGCAAAAGACTGAAGCTTTCTTT. Full variable domain (remainder filled in from reference TRBV5-1 and TRBJ1-1): KAGVTQTPRYLIKTRGQQVTLSCSPISGHRSVSWYQQTPGQGLQFLFEYFSETQRNKGNFPGRFSGRQFSNSRSEMNVSTLELGDSALYLCASSLDLQGTQKTEAFFGQGTRLTVV.

This clone was recorded only once. The genes are TRBV11-2 and TRBJ2-5; D unresolved. The CDR3 loop spans 14 amino acids. The V gene's germline CDR1 is SGHAT and CDR2 FQNNGV. V lost 1 base and J lost 5, with 11 bases in between. The CDR3 protein is CASSLALGRETQYF. The CDR3 bases are TGTGCCAGCAGCTTAGCACTTGGGCGCGAGACCCAGTACTTC. The whole variable domain, remainder taken from reference TRBV11-2 and TRBJ2-5, is EAGVAQSPRYKIIEKRQSVAFWCNPISGHATLYWYQQILGQGPKLLIQFQNNGVVDDSQLPKDRFSAERLKGVDSTLKIQPAKLEDSAVYLCASSLALGRETQYFGPGTRLLVL.

V usage is TRBV27 and J usage is TRBJ2-7, with TRBD2 matching over 11 bases. CDR1 MNHEY and CDR2 SMNVEV come from the germline V gene (reference sequence). This CDR3 comprises 14 residues. The V gene end was trimmed by 3 bases and the J gene end by 2 bases; junction bases not matched to a gene: 0. The CDR3: CASSLTSGAYEQYF. The DNA for the CDR3 is TGTGCCAGCAGTTTGACTAGCGGGGCCTACGAGCAGTACTTC.

The gene calls are TRBV6-6 and TRBJ1-5; the D gene is possibly TRBD1 (5 bases). V dropped 2 bases and J dropped 2 bases, with 7 bases sitting between them. Per germline, CDR1 MNHNY and CDR2 SVGAGI (reference sequence). This CDR3 contains 14 residues. CDR3 DNA: TGTGCCAGCAGTTACGGGGCCGGCAATCAGCCCCAGCATTTT. Protein: CASSYGAGNQPQHF.

The table lists this clone with a count of one. V and J are TRBV5-1 and TRBJ1-3; TRBD1 matches 7 bases. The CDR3 loop spans 16 amino acids. The V segment lost 4 bases and the J segment 2 bases; nucleotides outside the gene matches: 9. The germline CDR1 and CDR2 sequences are SGHRS and YFSETQ. The CDR3 DNA is TGCGCCAGCAGCACCCTAACCGGGACAGCTGGAAACACCATATATTTT. Its protein is CASSTLTGTAGNTIYF.

The chain recombines TRBV25-1 with TRBJ2-1; 11 bases map to TRBD2. The CDR3 spans 14 residues. J lost 7 bases, V lost 4 bases, and 3 bases had no gene match. Germline values: CDR1 MGHDK, CDR2 SYGVNS. CDR3 sequence (DNA): TGTGCCAGCAGTGTAGCGGGAGGGCCGAATGAGCAGTTCTTC. This encodes CASSVAGGPNEQFF.

The chain links TRBV2 to TRBJ1-4, with TRBD1 matching over 11 bases. The V gene's germline CDR1 is SNHLY and CDR2 FYNNEI. The V and J ends lost 4 bases and 7 bases, in that order; junction bases with no gene match: 14. The CDR3 runs to 18 residues. The CDR3 loop is CASSGLRTGGLIFEKLFF. The CDR3 coding sequence is TGTGCCAGCAGTGGACTACGGACAGGGGGCTTAATTTTTGAAAAACTGTTTTTT.

This CDR3 is CASSFDRADDYGYTF. The CDR3 DNA sequence: TGTGCCAGCAGCTTCGACAGGGCTGACGACTATGGCTACACCTTC. This rearrangement joins TRBV7-9 to TRBJ1-2; 7 bases map to TRBD1. The ends lost 3 bases at V and 3 bases at J; junction bases unmatched: 7. The germline V gene encodes CDR1 SEHNR and CDR2 FQNEAQ (reference sequence). The CDR3 is made up of 15 amino acids.

This clone was detected only a few times. The rearrangement joins TRBV6-4 to TRBJ2-3; the match to TRBD2 covers 16 bases. Unmatched junction bases numbered 3, after V lost 5 bases and J lost 4 bases. The CDR3 runs to 16 residues. CDR1 is MRHNA and CDR2 is SNTAGT in the germline V gene. The CDR3 reads CASSSGLAGGADTQYF. For the CDR3, the DNA is TGTGCCAGCAGTTCGGGACTAGCGGGAGGGGCAGATACGCAGTATTTT.

The chain has TRBV4-2 and TRBJ1-2; D is perhaps TRBD1 (6 bases). The CDR3 is 16 residues long. CDR1 is LGHNA, CDR2 YNFKEQ, per germline. Trimming removed 0 bases from V and 0 bases from J, with 11 bases in between. CDR3 residues: CASSQDGEGANYGYTF. CDR3 nucleotide sequence: TGTGCCAGCAGCCAAGATGGTGAGGGGGCTAACTATGGCTACACCTTC.

V gene TRBV11-2 combines with J gene TRBJ2-2, with a weak D call TRBD2 (5 bases). Germline lookup yields CDR1 SGHAT and CDR2 FQNNGV. With 5 bases removed from V and 2 bases from J, the gap between germline ends came to 18 bases. The length of the CDR3 is 17 residues. The CDR3: CASSLRGFSENTGELFF. In nucleotides, the CDR3 is TGTGCCAGCAGCCTCCGGGGTTTTTCGGAAAACACCGGGGAGCTGTTTTTT.

The chain carries TRBV9 and TRBJ2-1; D remains ambiguous. The germline gives CDR1 SGDLS, CDR2 YYNGEE. There are 15 residues in the CDR3. Deletions cut 4 bases from V and 0 bases from J, with 11 bases between. The CDR3 bases are TGTGCCAGCAGCACCCGACAAAGCTCCTACAATGAGCAGTTCTTC. This translates into CASSTRQSSYNEQFF.